This is a list of T cell receptor beta chains from one sample in a study of cytomegalovirus exposure and HLA in healthy donors. Method: immunoSEQ multiplex PCR; TCRdb's copy keeps in-frame clones and lacks some. The repertoire holds about 120,000 clones, with roughly 60% as singletons. The sample comprised PBMCs. These receptors were collected from a man in his forties in good health and CMV-seropositive. The CDR3 runs from the conserved cysteine through the conserved F or W. The order of the fields is CDR3 protein, CDR3 DNA, J gene, clone size, V gene, D gene. D genes are given only for firm matches. Rows give clone size only sometimes, using once, few, many, or a class for an expanded clone.

CASSVTGTSYYNEQFF TGTGCCAGCAGCGTAACCGGGACTAGCTACTACAATGAGCAGTTCTTC TRBJ2-1 few TRBV9 TRBD2
CASSPGLSGREYEQYF TGTGCCAGCAGCCCAGGACTCTCCGGGAGGGAATACGAGCAGTACTTC TRBJ2-7 - TRBV27 TRBD2
CASSSRQTNSPLHF TGTGCCAGCAGTTCCAGACAGACTAATTCACCCCTCCACTTT TRBJ1-6 few TRBV27 -
CASSFSSSYEQYF TGTGCCAGCAGCTTTAGTAGCTCCTACGAGCAGTACTTC TRBJ2-7 - TRBV11-2 -
CASTGSGAPQETQYF TGTGCCAGCACCGGCAGCGGGGCCCCTCAAGAGACCCAGTACTTC TRBJ2-5 - TRBV7-2 TRBD2
CASSPAGLAGGRSDTQYF TGTGCCAGCAGCCCTGCCGGACTAGCGGGGGGGCGGTCAGATACGCAGTATTTT TRBJ2-3 - TRBV7-3 TRBD2
CASSSQPGGQETQYF TGCGCCAGCAGCTCCCAGCCAGGGGGCCAAGAGACCCAGTACTTC TRBJ2-5 - TRBV5-1 TRBD1
CASSYSRYEKLFF TGTGCCAGCAGTTACTCCCGTTATGAAAAACTGTTTTTT TRBJ1-4 - TRBV6-5 -
CASSPGTAENEKLFF TGTGCCAGCAGTCCCGGGACAGCTGAGAATGAAAAACTGTTTTTT TRBJ1-4 - TRBV6-5 TRBD1
CASSYNQPQHF TGTGCCAGCAGCTACAATCAGCCCCAGCATTTT TRBJ1-5 - TRBV28 -
CASSLVSYNEQFF TGTGCCAGCAGCTTGGTCAGTTACAATGAGCAGTTCTTC TRBJ2-1 - TRBV7-9 -
CASRGDIAGAYEQYF TGTGCCAGCAGGGGGGATATAGCGGGAGCCTACGAGCAGTACTTC TRBJ2-7 - TRBV6-1 TRBD2
CASSLRTGDWYGYTF TGTGCCAGCAGTTTAAGGACAGGGGATTGGTATGGCTACACCTTC TRBJ1-2 - TRBV27 TRBD1
CASSVTGMGDTQYF TGTGCCAGCAGCGTTACCGGAATGGGCGATACGCAGTATTTT TRBJ2-3 - TRBV9 -
CASRVGAGDNQPQHF TGTGCCAGCAGGGTTGGGGCGGGGGACAATCAGCCCCAGCATTTT TRBJ1-5 once TRBV19 -
CASSSGPFGEQFF TGTGCCAGCAGTAGCGGGCCCTTCGGGGAGCAGTTCTTC TRBJ2-1 few TRBV27 -
CASSAVEGGNTIYF TGTGCCAGCAGTGCGGTGGAGGGAGGAAACACCATATATTTT TRBJ1-3 few TRBV2 -
CASSLGGSYGYTF TGTGCCAGCAGCTTGGGAGGGTCCTATGGCTACACCTTC TRBJ1-2 - TRBV7-2 -
CASSLRRRKETQYF TGTGCCAGCAGCTTAAGGCGGCGCAAAGAGACCCAGTACTTC TRBJ2-5 - TRBV7-2 -
CASSPSGGQNNEQFF TGTGCCAGCAGCCCTAGCGGCGGGCAAAACAATGAGCAGTTCTTC TRBJ2-1 - TRBV28 TRBD2
CASSEAGTAQETQYF TGTGCCAGCAGTGAAGCGGGGACAGCCCAAGAGACCCAGTACTTC TRBJ2-5 - TRBV2 TRBD1
CASGSGSANTGELFF TGTGCCAGCGGAAGCGGGAGCGCCAACACCGGGGAGCTGTTTTTT TRBJ2-2 - TRBV2 TRBD2
CAWALDSYNEKLFF TGTGCCTGGGCCCTCGACAGCTATAATGAAAAACTGTTTTTT TRBJ1-4 - TRBV30 -
CASGPDNTDTQYF TGTGCTAGTGGTCCGGACAACACAGATACGCAGTATTTT TRBJ2-3 - TRBV12-5 -
CASSLSAGGKDTQYF TGTGCCAGCAGCCTCTCGGCAGGGGGCAAAGATACGCAGTATTTT TRBJ2-3 - TRBV6-5 TRBD1
CASSPTSGGPLNYEQYF TGTGCCAGCAGCCCGACTAGCGGGGGCCCTTTAAACTACGAGCAGTACTTC TRBJ2-7 - TRBV5-4 TRBD2
CASRAVEAGANEQFF TGTGCCAGCAGGGCGGTGGAAGCGGGGGCAAATGAGCAGTTCTTC TRBJ2-1 once TRBV6-5 TRBD2
CASSLGWDRAYGYTF TGTGCCAGCAGCTTAGGTTGGGACAGGGCCTATGGCTACACCTTC TRBJ1-2 once TRBV7-2 TRBD1
CASSGRDLNYGYTF TGTGCCAGCAGCGGACGGGATTTGAACTATGGCTACACCTTC TRBJ1-2 - TRBV5-4 -
CASSFAGQGVADTQYF TGTGCCAGCAGCTTTGCCGGACAGGGGGTGGCAGATACGCAGTATTTT TRBJ2-3 - TRBV5-5 TRBD1
CASGMRGPATGELFF TGTGCCAGCGGGATGAGAGGGCCGGCCACCGGGGAGCTGTTTTTT TRBJ2-2 once TRBV27 -
CASSDQGQPQHF TGTGCCAGCAGCGACCAGGGACAGCCCCAGCATTTT TRBJ1-5 - TRBV27 -
CASSLGLAGVSETQYF TGTGCCAGCAGCTTAGGACTAGCGGGAGTGAGCGAGACCCAGTACTTC TRBJ2-5 - TRBV13 TRBD2
CASSLAGQGAGEQYF TGTGCCAGCAGCTTAGCCGGACAGGGGGCAGGCGAGCAGTACTTC TRBJ2-7 few TRBV7-9 TRBD1
CASSAGGVSSGRDNEQFF TGTGCCAGCAGCGCGGGAGGGGTATCTAGCGGGAGAGACAATGAGCAGTTCTTC TRBJ2-1 few TRBV9 TRBD2
CASSPLMEGGYTF TGTGCCAGCAGTCCTCTCATGGAGGGCGGCTACACCTTC TRBJ1-2 - TRBV14 -
CASRRLAGERNEQFF TGTGCCAGTAGACGACTAGCGGGGGAGCGCAATGAGCAGTTCTTC TRBJ2-1 - TRBV19 TRBD2
CASSLSGASTGELFF TGTGCCAGCAGCTTGTCAGGGGCGAGCACCGGGGAGCTGTTTTTT TRBJ2-2 once TRBV7-2 -
CASSGRLDQPQHF TGTGCCTCCAGCGGGCGGCTTGATCAGCCCCAGCATTTT TRBJ1-5 - TRBV7-8 -
CASSGGTGNTIYF TGTGCCAGCAGCGGAGGGACTGGAAACACCATATATTTT TRBJ1-3 - TRBV21-1 -
CASSVPGQGQYF TGTGCCAGCAGCGTCCCGGGACAGGGTCAGTATTTT TRBJ2-3 - TRBV9 TRBD1
CASSWTESGELFF TGCGCCAGCAGCTGGACAGAGTCCGGGGAGCTGTTTTTT TRBJ2-2 - TRBV5-1 -
CASTLRLAGTDTQYF TGTGCCAGCACCCTCCGACTAGCGGGGACAGATACGCAGTATTTT TRBJ2-3 - TRBV5-4 TRBD2
CASSAAEYGETQYF TGCGCCAGCAGTGCCGCTGAGTACGGGGAGACCCAGTACTTC TRBJ2-5 once TRBV5-1 -
CASSPGGQGKETQYF TGTGCCAGCAGCCCGGGCGGACAGGGGAAAGAGACCCAGTACTTC TRBJ2-5 - TRBV28 TRBD1
CASSFFRTGVTEAFF TGTGCCAGCAGTTTCTTTAGGACAGGGGTCACTGAAGCTTTCTTT TRBJ1-1 few TRBV27 TRBD1
CASSGGREDSLGNTIYF TGTGCCAGCAGTGGGGGTAGGGAGGATTCCCTAGGAAACACCATATATTTT TRBJ1-3 few TRBV27 -
CASSGQLQETQYF TGTGCTAGCAGTGGACAGCTACAAGAGACCCAGTACTTC TRBJ2-5 once TRBV7-7 -
CASVVETGTDTQYF TGTGCCAGCGTCGTCGAGACAGGGACAGATACGCAGTATTTT TRBJ2-3 once TRBV6-1 TRBD1
CASSKWEGSYEQYF TGTGCCAGCAGCAAGTGGGAGGGCTCCTACGAGCAGTACTTC TRBJ2-7 once TRBV7-2 TRBD2
CASSGQVQETQYF TGCGCCAGCAGCGGACAGGTCCAAGAGACCCAGTACTTC TRBJ2-5 - TRBV5-1 TRBD1
CASSLSSRTVLMSSYEQYF TGTGCCAGCAGTTTATCGTCCCGGACAGTTTTGATGAGCTCCTACGAGCAGTACTTC TRBJ2-7 - TRBV27 -
CASSTPGTGVVDF TGTGCCAGTAGTACGCCGGGGACAGGAGTGGTAGACTTC TRBJ2-5 - TRBV19 TRBD1
CASRDRSTNEKLFF TGTGCCAGCCGAGACAGGTCAACTAATGAAAAACTGTTTTTT TRBJ1-4 few TRBV2 -
CATSRPMEGLQYF TGTGCCACCAGCCGCCCCATGGAGGGTCTTCAGTACTTC TRBJ2-4 - TRBV15 -
CASITGESGNTIYF TGTGCCAGCATCACGGGGGAGTCTGGAAACACCATATATTTT TRBJ1-3 - TRBV6-6 -
CASRPRTSGSGYEQYF TGTGCCAGCAGACCCAGGACTAGCGGGAGCGGGTACGAGCAGTACTTC TRBJ2-7 - TRBV2 TRBD2
CASSTTGGPGGGTF TGTGCCAGCAGTACCACAGGTGGTCCCGGCGGTGGCACCTTC TRBJ1-2 few TRBV28 -